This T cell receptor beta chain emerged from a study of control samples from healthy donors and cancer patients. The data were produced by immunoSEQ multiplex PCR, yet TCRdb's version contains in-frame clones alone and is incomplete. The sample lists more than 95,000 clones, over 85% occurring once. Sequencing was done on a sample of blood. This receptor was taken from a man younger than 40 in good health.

This CDR3 is CASSSQRGGMNTEAFF. DNA of the CDR3: TGTGCCAGCAGCTCGCAAAGGGGAGGGATGAACACTGAAGCTTTCTTT. The V and J genes are TRBV7-9 and TRBJ1-1; the D gene is possibly TRBD1 (5 bases). V dropped 4 bases and J dropped 0 bases, with 15 bases sitting between them. CDR3 length equals 16 residues. In germline, CDR1 is SEHNR, CDR2 FQNEAQ (reference sequence).